The following is a T cell receptor (beta chain) sequence with its context. Its antigen is not known. This sample stems from a study of T cell repertoires in cytomegalovirus infection. Germline trimming cut 3 bases from V and 7 bases from J; bases unmatched to any gene: 8. The CDR3 loop spans 16 amino acids. Germline V lookup: CDR1 SGHVS, CDR2 FNYEAQ. MiXCR, applied by TCRdb to the reads, yields one record per CDR3 protein. The sample shows fewer than 350,000 distinct CDR3 sequences, 29% of them seen only once. Sequences were derived from cultured PBMCs, sampled from culture after CMV antigen stimulation. The chain uses TRBV7-6 and TRBJ2-2; TRBD2 agrees at 10 bases. The TCR originated in a human donor in good health (CMV status not recorded). Some clones in this sample may be carry-over from other donors' samples. The CDR3 reads CASSLASGGIGGELFF. CDR3 bases: TGTGCCAGCAGCTTGGCTAGCGGGGGTATCGGCGGGGAGCTGTTTTTT. The variable domain in full, with the rest retrieved from reference TRBV7-6 and TRBJ2-2, is GAGVSQSPRYKVTKRGQDVALRCDPISGHVSLYWYRQALGQGPEFLTYFNYEAQQDKSGLPNDRFSAERPEGSISTLTIQRTEQRDSAMYRCASSLASGGIGGELFFGEGSRLTVL.